This T cell receptor beta chain was obtained from a study of human T cells and chemical hapten exposure. J gave up 0 bases and V 6 bases, and 4 bases lay outside the gene matches. CDR1 and CDR2 (germline): SNHLY, FYNNEI. The CDR3 loop spans 14 amino acids. In the original analysis: Per sample, the median was around 100,000 TCRs, with values from approximately 25,000 to 650,000. In TCRdb, the RACE reads were re-called with MiXCR into one record per CDR3 protein. The V and J calls follow TCRdb's processing rather than the paper's. The repertoire holds 80,000 to 100,000 distinct CDR3 sequences, with 8% to 13% as singletons. Indicated time point: patch test 2, 6 weeks after DPC sensitization. As to treatment: therapeutic diphenylcyclopropenone sensitization with weekly scalp DPC. This clonotype was recorded a few times.

Sequencing was performed on whole blood, taken in connection with sensitization to the hapten diphenylcyclopropenone (DPC). V is TRBV2 and J is TRBJ2-7, with 8 bases identical to TRBD1. The clonotype originates from a woman between 45 and 60 years old with alopecia areata. Some clones in this sample may be carry-over from other donors' samples. CDR3 coding DNA: TGTGCCAGCAGAGGGGACAGGAACTCCTACGAGCAGTACTTC. It codes for CASRGDRNSYEQYF. The variable domain in full, with the rest retrieved from reference TRBV2 and TRBJ2-7, is EPEVTQTPSHQVTQMGQEVILRCVPISNHLYFYWYRQILGQKVEFLVSFYNNEISEKSEIFDDQFSVERPDGSNFTLKIRSTKLEDSAMYFCASRGDRNSYEQYFGPGTRLTVT.